This record looks at one T cell receptor beta chain sequence and its context. No antigen is known for it. Each CDR3 protein is one row after TCRdb ran MiXCR on the RT-PCR reads. Of around 750,000 distinct CDR3 sequences listed, around 21% were seen once; the top ten hold about 9.4%. The data derive from a study of response to subunit inactivated influenza vaccine. Points from the study as a whole: The study's authors posited that every seasonal influenza vaccination enlists few new T cells.

The specimen comprised PBMCs from blood, sampled 5 to 6 days after vaccination. The receptor was derived from a man in his fifties or sixties who received an inactivated influenza vaccine.

The CDR3 DNA reads TGTGCCACTTCGAATGTGGGAGAGCAGTTCTTC. It translates to CATSNVGEQFF. The chain is built from TRBV6-6 and TRBJ2-1; D not certain. In germline, CDR1 is MNHNY, CDR2 SVGAGI (reference sequence). The CDR3 is 11 residues long. Deletions cut 10 bases from V and 10 bases from J, with 14 bases between.